These 24 T cell receptor beta chains originate from one sample sequenced in a study of human T cells and chemical hapten exposure. This sample's time point: patch test 3, about 24 weeks after DPC sensitization. Noted treatment: therapeutic diphenylcyclopropenone sensitization with weekly scalp DPC. In TCRdb, the RACE reads were re-called with MiXCR into one record per CDR3 protein. The sample yields roughly 200,000 distinct CDR3 sequences, 24% seen once. The specimen was whole blood, collected in connection with sensitization to the hapten diphenylcyclopropenone (DPC). These TCRs come from a middle-aged woman with alopecia areata. Some clones in this sample may be carry-over from other donors' samples.

This clonotype appeared many times. The chain uses TRBV5-6 and TRBJ2-3; 10 positions match TRBD2. Germline CDR1 reads SGHDT; CDR2 reads YYEEEE. After removal of 7 bases from V and 0 bases from J, the junction contained 5 bases not matched to a gene. The CDR3 has 15 residues. The CDR3 DNA reads TGTGCCAGCTTGGGACTAGCGAGCAGCACAGATACGCAGTATTTT. Amino acids: CASLGLASSTDTQYF.

The chain is built from TRBV12-3 or TRBV12-4 and TRBJ2-7, with 11 bases matching TRBD1. The CDR3 is made up of 15 amino acids. Losses at the gene ends were 5 bases for V and 6 bases for J; bases not matched to a gene: 9. This chain's CDR3 is CASSRDRDRGGEQYF. The CDR3 nucleotides read TGTGCCAGCAGTCGCGACCGGGACAGGGGGGGCGAGCAGTACTTC.

This clonotype was found a few times. The CDR3 coding sequence is TGTGCCAGCATCCCCCGGACAGGGTCTGGGGCCAACGTCCTGACTTTC. Its protein product is CASIPRTGSGANVLTF. This rearrangement joins TRBV28 to TRBJ2-6, with TRBD1 matching over 8 bases. The CDR3 covers 16 residues. CDR1 is MDHEN, CDR2 SYDVKM, per germline. With 7 bases clipped from V and 1 base from J, the junction kept 6 bases outside the gene matches.

The V call is TRBV18, the J call TRBJ2-5; 7 nucleotides line up with TRBD2. The CDR3 runs 15 residues. Per germline, CDR1 KGHSH and CDR2 LQKENI. V lost 1 base to trimming and J lost 2 bases; unmatched junction nucleotides: 4. The CDR3 sequence: CASSPLSGRQETQYF. The CDR3, as DNA: TGTGCCAGCTCACCACTTAGCGGGCGACAAGAGACCCAGTACTTC. The whole variable domain, filled in from reference TRBV18 and TRBJ2-5, reads NAGVMQNPRHLVRRRGQEARLRCSPMKGHSHVYWYRQLPEEGLKFMVYLQKENIIDESGMPKERFSAEFPKEGPSILRIQQVVRGDSAAYFCASSPLSGRQETQYFGPGTRLLVL.

This clonotype occurred a few times. The rearrangement joins TRBV6-5 to TRBJ1-2; D unresolved. CDR1 is MNHEY, CDR2 SVGAGI, per germline. Trimming left V 6 bases short and J 2 bases short, with 16 bases between. CDR3 length equals 15 residues. Here the CDR3 reads CASSAGPQINYGYTF. The CDR3 DNA follows: TGTGCCAGCAGCGCCGGGCCGCAAATAAACTATGGCTACACCTTC.

The chain recombines TRBV7-2 with TRBJ2-5; D is ambiguous. The germline V and J ends were trimmed by 3 bases and 5 bases, with 7 bases remaining between them. The germline CDR1 and CDR2 sequences are SGHTA and FQGNSA. The length of the CDR3 is 12 residues. The CDR3 sequence is CASSFLEETQYF. The CDR3 DNA follows: TGTGCCAGCAGCTTCCTCGAGGAGACCCAGTACTTC.

This clonotype showed up just a few times. The V gene is TRBV7-2, the J gene TRBJ2-5; the match to TRBD2 covers 12 bases. This CDR3 spans 15 amino acids. V was clipped by 5 bases and J by 7 bases; unmatched bases: 8. From germline, CDR1 is SGHTA and CDR2 FQGNSA. The CDR3 is CASSRTSGTLGTQYF. CDR3 nucleotides: TGTGCCAGCAGCCGGACTAGCGGGACCCTCGGGACCCAGTACTTC.

This clonotype showed up many times. V gene TRBV7-3 combines with J gene TRBJ2-2; 9 bases align to TRBD2. The CDR3 has 15 amino acids. Germline CDR1 SGHTA, CDR2 FQGTGA. Germline trimming cut 1 base from V and 3 bases from J; bases unmatched to any gene: 0. CDR3 loop: CASSLSGRDTGELFF. Here the CDR3 DNA reads TGTGCCAGCAGCTTAAGCGGGAGGGACACCGGGGAGCTGTTTTTT.

This clonotype has more than one count but fewer than ten. The chain uses TRBV5-6 and TRBJ2-7, with 14 bases that match TRBD2. The V and J ends lost 5 bases and 4 bases, in that order; junction bases with no gene match: 11. The germline gives CDR1 SGHDT, CDR2 YYEEEE. The CDR3 sequence is 17 residues long. The CDR3 reads CASSLGTSGSSVYEQYF. CDR3 nucleotides: TGTGCCAGCAGTCTCGGGACTAGCGGGAGTTCGGTGTACGAGCAGTACTTC. Variable domain in full (rest from reference TRBV5-6 and TRBJ2-7): DAGVTQSPTHLIKTRGQQVTLRCSPKSGHDTVSWYQQALGQGPQFIFQYYEEEERQRGNFPDRFSGHQFPNYSSELNVNALLLGDSALYLCASSLGTSGSSVYEQYFGPGTRLTVT.

This clonotype was recorded a few times. V usage is TRBV29-1 and J usage is TRBJ1-2; D remains unclear. Looked up from germline, CDR1 is SQVTM and CDR2 is ANQGSEA. The CDR3 has 17 amino acids. The V and J ends lost 3 bases and 2 bases respectively, with 22 bases between them. Written as DNA, the CDR3 is TGCAGCGTTGATGGGTACGGGCTTTCCCAAGGGAACTATGGCTACACCTTC. This gives the protein CSVDGYGLSQGNYGYTF.

This sequence joins TRBV20-1 and TRBJ1-3; possibly TRBD1 for D (6 bases). CDR3 size: 14 residues. V lost 3 bases, J lost 4 bases, and 13 bases lay in between. Germline V gene sequence: CDR1 DFQATT, CDR2 SNEGSKA (reference sequence). CDR3: CSASPTGLGNTIYF. In nucleotides, the CDR3 is TGCAGTGCTAGTCCCACAGGGCTGGGAAACACCATATATTTT.

The chain couples TRBV20-1 to TRBJ2-3; possible D gene TRBD2, 6 bases. Trimming left V 6 bases short and J 4 bases short, with 17 bases between. From germline, CDR1 is DFQATT and CDR2 SNEGSKA (reference sequence). The CDR3 has 14 amino acids. Here the CDR3 reads CSAFRGGTSDTQYF. In nucleotides, the CDR3 is TGCAGTGCCTTCCGCGGCGGGACGTCAGATACGCAGTATTTT.

A few counts support this clonotype. V gene TRBV20-1 combines with J gene TRBJ1-1; D possibly corresponds to TRBD1 (6 bases). Germline loops: CDR1 DFQATT, CDR2 SNEGSKA (reference sequence). The CDR3 length is 14 residues. The V end lost 3 bases, the J end lost 4 bases, and 15 bases lay between the germline ends. The CDR3: CSASLGAWGTEAFF. DNA of the CDR3: TGCAGTGCTAGTCTGGGGGCTTGGGGCACTGAAGCTTTCTTT.

The CDR3 here is CASRTDRAGANVLTF. CDR3 coding DNA: TGTGCCAGCAGAACGGACAGGGCTGGGGCCAACGTCCTGACTTTC. The V call is TRBV6-5, the J call TRBJ2-6; 8 bases agree with TRBD1. Trimming cost V 6 bases and J 2 bases; bases outside gene matches: 3. Germline V gene sequence: CDR1 MNHEY, CDR2 SVGAGI. The CDR3 has 15 amino acids.

This rearrangement joins TRBV4-1 to TRBJ2-3, with 11 bases identical to TRBD2. J was trimmed by 1 base and V by 4 bases; bases with no gene match: 4. Germline values: CDR1 MGHRA, CDR2 YSYEKL. The CDR3 covers 16 residues. Written as DNA, the CDR3 is TGCGCCAGCAGCCTTGGGACTAGCGGAGGCACAGATACGCAGTATTTT. Protein: CASSLGTSGGTDTQYF.

This clonotype has more than one count but fewer than ten. The gene calls are TRBV12-5 and TRBJ1-2; maybe TRBD1 (6 bases). The germline V gene encodes CDR1 LGHNT and CDR2 FRNRAP. The V end was cut by 6 bases, the J end by 8 bases, with 22 bases between. This CDR3 has 15 amino acids. The CDR3 nucleotides read TGTGCTAGTGGCTCGGCCCTGACAGGACCAGGCGGCTACACCTTC. Translating gives CASGSALTGPGGYTF.

This chain connects TRBV2 to TRBJ2-5, with 8 bases fitting TRBD1. Germline V lookup: CDR1 SNHLY, CDR2 FYNNEI. The V segment lost 9 bases and the J segment 5 bases; nucleotides outside the gene matches: 14. The CDR3 runs 15 residues. CDR3 DNA: TGTGCCAGGGGGAAAGGACAGGGAAGAGTCGAGACCCAGTACTTC. Residues: CARGKGQGRVETQYF.

V and J are TRBV20-1 and TRBJ2-5, with 11 bases lining up with TRBD2. V lost 2 bases, J lost 1 base, and 6 bases stayed unmatched. The length of the CDR3 is 16 residues. Per germline, CDR1 DFQATT and CDR2 SNEGSKA (reference sequence). The CDR3 loop reads CSARTLTSGAQETQYF. CDR3 nucleotides: TGCAGTGCTAGAACCCTGACTAGCGGGGCCCAAGAGACCCAGTACTTC.

This clonotype was picked up a small number of times. The chain joins TRBV4-1 to TRBJ2-1, with TRBD2 matching over 9 bases. The germline CDR1 and CDR2 sequences are MGHRA and YSYEKL. The CDR3 is made up of 16 amino acids. The junction had 9 bases not matched to a gene; V was cut back by 1 base and J by 8 bases. The chain's CDR3 is CASSQGGTSPLYEQFF. The CDR3, as DNA: TGCGCCAGCAGCCAAGGCGGGACTAGCCCATTGTATGAGCAGTTCTTC.

This clonotype was seen many times. The rearrangement uses TRBV7-9 and TRBJ2-7; perhaps TRBD2 as D (5 bases). Trimming removed 1 base at V and 2 bases at J, with 12 bases between. This CDR3 comprises 15 residues. Germline assignment: CDR1 SEHNR and CDR2 FQNEAQ (reference sequence). The DNA of the CDR3 is TGTGCCAGCAGCTTAGAAGGAGGCAGGACCTACGAGCAGTACTTC. Translation gives CASSLEGGRTYEQYF. The full variable domain, its missing parts supplied by reference TRBV7-9 and TRBJ2-7, is DTGVSQNPRHKITKRGQNVTFRCDPISEHNRLYWYRQTLGQGPEFLTYFQNEAQLEKSRLLSDRFSAERPKGSFSTLEIQRTEQGDSAMYLCASSLEGGRTYEQYFGPGTRLTVT.

This clonotype was seen a handful of times. This chain connects TRBV6-1 to TRBJ1-5; D possibly corresponds to TRBD1 (6 bases). This CDR3 comprises 16 residues. Germline lookup yields CDR1 MNHNS and CDR2 SASEGT. V was trimmed by 1 base and J by 6 bases, leaving 16 bases between them. The CDR3 reads CASSEVGGGQGQPQHF. The CDR3 region has the DNA TGTGCCAGCAGTGAAGTTGGCGGGGGGCAGGGTCAGCCCCAGCATTTT.

The CDR3: CASRREGSGELFF. Written as DNA, the CDR3 is TGTGCCAGCAGGCGGGAGGGGTCCGGGGAGCTGTTTTTT. V and J are TRBV6-6 and TRBJ2-2; 9 bases match TRBD2. CDR3 length: 13 amino acids. Germline loops: CDR1 MNHNY, CDR2 SVGAGI (reference sequence). V lost 6 bases to trimming and J lost 6 bases; unmatched junction nucleotides: 2.

This clonotype has a handful of counts. The chain couples TRBV27 to TRBJ2-7, with 9 nucleotides matching TRBD1. The J segment lost 5 bases and the V segment lost 4 bases, leaving 12 bases of the junction unmatched. CDR3 length: 16 amino acids. Germline V CDR1 and CDR2: MNHEY, SMNVEV (reference sequence). In DNA form, the CDR3 reads TGTGCCAGCAGTTCCAACAGGGGGCGAAGAAGTGACGAGCAGTACTTC. Amino acid sequence: CASSSNRGRRSDEQYF.

The sample holds a few counts of this clonotype. The gene calls are TRBV20-1 and TRBJ2-6; no reliable D call. Germline values: CDR1 DFQATT, CDR2 SNEGSKA (reference sequence). V gave up 4 bases and J gave up 0 bases, with 4 bases separating them. The length of the CDR3 is 13 residues. CDR3 in amino acids: CSAKSSGANVLTF. CDR3 nucleotides: TGCAGTGCTAAGAGCTCTGGGGCCAACGTCCTGACTTTC.